The 19 T cell receptor beta chains listed next were all sequenced from one sample in a study of blood T cell repertoires in COVID-19. The data were produced by immunoSEQ multiplex PCR, yet TCRdb's version contains in-frame clones alone and is incomplete. Altogether about 300,000 clones are present, approximately 88% being singletons, with the ten largest covering 1.5% to 2%. Specimen: PBMCs or T cells enriched from blood (not recorded which). All receptors derive from a woman between 40 and 50 years old who had recovered from COVID-19.

The chain uses TRBV21-1 and TRBJ2-1; the table's D call, TRBD1, has no DNA check behind it. TRBV21-1 is termed a pseudogene. The CDR3 spans 11 residues. CDR3 sequence reads: CAIQEADEQFF. CDR3 sequence (DNA): TGTGCCATCCAGGAAGCTGATGAGCAGTTCTTC.

This clone was observed a single time. This rearrangement joins TRBV5-1 to TRBJ1-1; D is uncertain. This CDR3 region has 14 residues. Germline V gene lookup returns CDR1 SGHRS and CDR2 YFSETQ. Trimming took off 4 bases at V and 7 bases at J, with 17 bases between the two ends. CDR3 nucleotide sequence: TGCGCCAGCAGCCTGGGAGTCCCAGACTTTGAAGCTTTCTTT. Amino acids: CASSLGVPDFEAFF.

The chain uses TRBV19 and TRBJ1-4, with D perhaps TRBD1 (6 bases). V dropped 3 bases and J dropped 6 bases, with 14 bases sitting between them. Germline values: CDR1 LNHDA, CDR2 SQIVND (reference sequence). The length of the CDR3 is 15 residues. The CDR3: CASSMGGTFYEKLFF. The CDR3 DNA is TGTGCCAGTAGTATGGGAGGGACATTTTATGAAAAACTGTTTTTT.

The chain uses TRBV6-2 or TRBV6-3 and TRBJ1-2, with 9 nucleotides matching TRBD1. The CDR3 sequence is 14 residues long. Trimming cost V 2 bases and J 8 bases; bases outside gene matches: 6. Per the germline V gene, CDR1 is MNHEY and CDR2 is SVGEGT. CDR3 in amino acids: CASSYAGTGNGYTF. The CDR3 DNA reads as TGTGCCAGCAGTTACGCCGGGACAGGGAACGGCTACACCTTC.

The CDR3, as DNA: TGTGCCAGCAGCCGAGAATCGCAGGGGACAAACTATGGCTACACCTTC. Its translation: CASSRESQGTNYGYTF. The chain is built from TRBV11-3 and TRBJ1-2; D is perhaps TRBD1 (6 bases). V was trimmed by 5 bases and J by 2 bases, leaving 18 bases between them. CDR3 size: 16 residues. CDR1 and CDR2 (germline): SGHNT, YENEEA.

The chain joins TRBV7-6 to TRBJ1-1; D ambiguous. Germline CDR1 is SGHVS and CDR2 is FNYEAQ. V gave up 1 base and J gave up 5 bases, with 11 bases separating them. This CDR3 is built from 14 residues. The CDR3 reads CASSLEPGITEAFF. The CDR3 DNA reads as TGTGCCAGCAGCTTAGAGCCGGGGATAACTGAAGCTTTCTTT. Looking up the rest from reference TRBV7-6 and TRBJ1-1 gives the full variable domain: GAGVSQSPRYKVTKRGQDVALRCDPISGHVSLYWYRQALGQGPEFLTYFNYEAQQDKSGLPNDRFSAERPEGSISTLTIQRTEQRDSAMYRCASSLEPGITEAFFGQGTRLTVV.

The chain has TRBV4-3 and TRBJ2-1, with TRBD2 matching 9 bases. CDR1 LGHNA and CDR2 YSLEER come from the germline V gene. V lost 0 bases to trimming and J lost 0 bases; unmatched junction nucleotides: 15. The CDR3 covers 21 residues. Here the CDR3 DNA reads TGCGCCAGCAGCCAAGAGCCGTTCTGGAGACTAGCGGAGAGCTCCTACAATGAGCAGTTCTTC. Its protein product is CASSQEPFWRLAESSYNEQFF.

This clone was seen only once. This chain joins TRBV27 and TRBJ1-5; the match to TRBD1 covers 9 bases. The CDR3 extends over 15 amino acids. J lost 7 bases, V lost 5 bases, and 9 bases had no gene match. Looked up from germline, CDR1 is MNHEY and CDR2 is SMNVEV (reference sequence). The CDR3 is CASSLGTGRYQPQHF. CDR3 nucleotides: TGTGCCAGCAGTCTGGGGACAGGGCGGTACCAGCCCCAGCATTTT.

The genes are TRBV28 and TRBJ2-2, with 10 positions matching TRBD1. V lost 5 bases to trimming and J lost 2 bases; unmatched junction nucleotides: 8. This CDR3 region has 17 residues. Germline-derived CDR1 and CDR2 are MDHEN and SYDVKM. The CDR3 region is CASSQGQGTHNTGELFF. In DNA, the CDR3 is TGTGCCAGCAGTCAGGGACAGGGGACTCATAACACCGGGGAGCTGTTTTTT.

Only one count was recorded for this clone. V is TRBV6-5 and J is TRBJ2-5, with 8 positions matching TRBD1. The V segment lost 8 bases and the J segment 6 bases; nucleotides outside the gene matches: 5. The germline V gene encodes CDR1 MNHEY and CDR2 SVGAGI. CDR3 size: 12 residues. CDR3 region: CASGRGRQTQYF. The CDR3 nucleotides read TGTGCCAGCGGCAGGGGGCGACAGACCCAGTACTTC.

The genes are TRBV12-5 and TRBJ2-7; D perhaps matches TRBD2 (6 bases). Germline V gene data show CDR1 as LGHNT and CDR2 as FRNRAP. Between the trimmed V and J ends, which lost 7 bases and 6 bases, there was a span of 19 bases. The CDR3 is 14 amino acids. The CDR3: CASERDFPQGEQYF. CDR3 DNA: TGTGCTAGTGAACGGGACTTCCCCCAGGGCGAGCAGTACTTC.

A single count supports this clone. V gene TRBV9 combines with J gene TRBJ2-3; 7 bases line up with TRBD1. V gave up 3 bases and J gave up 3 bases; unmatched junction bases: 7. The CDR3 consists of 15 residues. CDR1 and CDR2 from the germline V gene are SGDLS and YYNGEE. For the CDR3, the DNA is TGTGCCAGCAGCGGTACAGGGGTTGAGACAGATACGCAGTATTTT. This gives the protein CASSGTGVETDTQYF.

This chain uses TRBV19 with TRBJ2-2; TRBD1 matches at 7 bases. Germline V CDR1 and CDR2: LNHDA, SQIVND (reference sequence). The CDR3 is made up of 14 amino acids. The V gene end was trimmed by 5 bases and the J gene end by 8 bases; junction bases not matched to a gene: 8. The CDR3: CASSPDRVGGELFF. The DNA of the CDR3 is TGTGCCAGTAGTCCTGACAGGGTAGGGGGGGAGCTGTTTTTT. The variable domain in full, with the rest retrieved from reference TRBV19 and TRBJ2-2, is DGGITQSPKYLFRKEGQNVTLSCEQNLNHDAMYWYRQDPGQGLRLIYYSQIVNDFQKGDIAEGYSVSREKKESFPLTVTSAQKNPTAFYLCASSPDRVGGELFFGEGSRLTVL.

This chain uses TRBV3-1 (or the pseudogene TRBV3-2) with TRBJ2-7, with a tentative D call TRBD1 (6 bases). Germline lookup yields CDR1 LGHDT and CDR2 YNNKEL (reference sequence). V lost 4 bases to trimming and J lost 4 bases, with 8 bases between them. The CDR3 sequence is 12 residues long. This chain's CDR3 is CASSRQVYEQYF. The CDR3, as DNA: TGTGCCAGCAGCCGACAGGTTTACGAGCAGTACTTC.

This clone has more than one count but fewer than ten. The gene calls are TRBV5-1 and TRBJ1-2; D remains ambiguous. The CDR3 sequence is 13 residues long. CDR1 is SGHRS, CDR2 YFSETQ, per germline. The V and J ends lost 0 bases and 7 bases respectively, with 10 bases between them. DNA of the CDR3: TGCGCCAGCAGCTTGGACAGTGATCGTGGCTACACCTTC. This codes for CASSLDSDRGYTF.

The chain is built from TRBV27 and TRBJ2-3; no clear D gene. Germline V gives CDR1 MNHEY, CDR2 SMNVEV (reference sequence). Trimming pared 0 bases from V and 6 bases from J, leaving 10 bases between. The CDR3 runs 14 residues. Here the CDR3 DNA reads TGTGCCAGCAGTTTATCGATGGTCGGGGATACGCAGTATTTT. The encoded protein is CASSLSMVGDTQYF.

V is TRBV5-4 and J is TRBJ1-4; possibly TRBD1 for D (6 bases). V was trimmed by 2 bases and J by 6 bases, leaving 14 bases between them. The CDR3 totals 15 residues. Germline values: CDR1 SGHNT, CDR2 YYREEE (reference sequence). This chain's CDR3 is CASSFDIPGDEKLFF. The CDR3 nucleotides are TGTGCCAGCAGCTTCGATATTCCAGGGGATGAAAAACTGTTTTTT.

V usage is TRBV5-1 and J usage is TRBJ2-3, with 15 bases lining up with TRBD2. V dropped 4 bases and J dropped 5; count of bases not matched to a gene: 8. This CDR3 contains 17 residues. The germline V gene has CDR1 SGHRS and CDR2 YFSETQ. This CDR3 reads CASSTGTSGGQGDTQYF. CDR3 sequence (DNA): TGCGCCAGCAGCACCGGGACTAGCGGGGGGCAGGGAGATACGCAGTATTTT.

This clone was seen a few times. The chain couples TRBV12-3 or TRBV12-4 to TRBJ1-1, with D hard to call. V was pared by 7 bases and J by 1 base, with 7 bases between. The CDR3 consists of 12 residues. CDR3 in DNA: TGTGCCAGCACCAGCGAGAACACTGAAGCTTTCTTT. Translation gives CASTSENTEAFF.